These 8 T cell receptor beta chains were all obtained from the same sample, sequenced in a study of OX40 agonist ivuxolimab in advanced cancers. Libraries were prepared by immunoSEQ multiplex PCR; TCRdb keeps only in-frame clonotypes and omits some of them. Here the sample spans about 21,000 clones, over 65% being singletons. The material sequenced was CD4+ or CD8+ T cells sorted from blood, taken in a trial of the OX40 agonist ivuxolimab. These receptors were taken from an adult with an advanced solid tumor such as melanoma, head and neck, liver or kidney cancer.

The V and J genes are TRBV7-9 and TRBJ1-1; TRBD1 might be the D (6 bases). CDR3 size: 14 residues. Germline-derived CDR1 and CDR2 are SEHNR and FQNEAQ (reference sequence). The ends were cut back, 5 bases at V and 4 bases at J, with 14 bases in the middle. The CDR3 region has the DNA TGTGCCAGCAGCCTTGGGGGGGGCACCACTGAAGCTTTCTTT. Residues: CASSLGGGTTEAFF.

This rearrangement joins TRBV27 to TRBJ1-2; the match to TRBD1 covers 8 bases. J was trimmed by 2 bases and V by 9 bases; bases with no gene match: 5. The CDR3 spans 13 residues. Germline-derived CDR1 and CDR2 are MNHEY and SMNVEV (reference sequence). CDR3: CASFGQGNYGYTF. CDR3 nucleotide sequence: TGTGCCAGTTTCGGACAGGGAAACTATGGCTACACCTTC.

V and J are TRBV5-4 and TRBJ2-7; TRBD1 is a possible D gene (6 bases). The CDR3 extends over 16 amino acids. V was shortened by 4 bases and J by 2 bases, with 19 bases between the two germline ends. Germline V gives CDR1 SGHNT, CDR2 YYREEE (reference sequence). This chain's CDR3 is CASSGFQGQPTYEQYF. DNA of the CDR3: TGTGCCAGCAGCGGCTTTCAAGGACAGCCGACCTACGAGCAGTACTTC.

The V gene is TRBV27, the J gene TRBJ2-1; 11 bases agree with TRBD2. This CDR3 spans 16 amino acids. Germline V lookup: CDR1 MNHEY, CDR2 SMNVEV (reference sequence). Unmatched junction bases numbered 9, after V lost 5 bases and J lost 6 bases. The CDR3 sequence: CASSRQGTSGFNEQFF. The CDR3 coding sequence is TGTGCCAGCAGTAGACAGGGGACTAGCGGATTCAATGAGCAGTTCTTC.

J is TRBJ2-3 and V is TRBV19, with D perhaps matching TRBD2 (5 bases). The CDR3 length is 16 residues. Germline V gene sequence: CDR1 LNHDA, CDR2 SQIVND (reference sequence). Trimming shortened V by 3 bases and J by 0 bases, and 13 bases separated the two germline ends. CDR3 amino acids: CASSISRWTSTDTQYF. CDR3 coding DNA: TGTGCCAGTAGTATCTCCCGGTGGACTAGCACAGATACGCAGTATTTT.

The rearrangement joins TRBV11-2 to TRBJ2-5; D is ambiguous. There are 15 residues in the CDR3. Trimming pared 6 bases from V and 3 bases from J, leaving 17 bases between. CDR1 and CDR2 from the germline V gene are SGHAT and FQNNGV. CDR3 region: CASRADAWGEETQYF. DNA of the CDR3: TGTGCCAGCAGAGCTGACGCTTGGGGTGAAGAGACCCAGTACTTC.

The J gene is TRBJ2-7, the V gene TRBV5-1; D call uncertain. This CDR3 comprises 13 residues. The germline V and J ends were trimmed by 1 base and 1 base, with 6 bases remaining between them. Germline V lookup: CDR1 SGHRS, CDR2 YFSETQ. The CDR3 nucleotides read TGCGCCAGCAGCTTGACACCGTCCTACGAGCAGTACTTC. Amino acids: CASSLTPSYEQYF. The whole variable domain, remainder taken from reference TRBV5-1 and TRBJ2-7, is KAGVTQTPRYLIKTRGQQVTLSCSPISGHRSVSWYQQTPGQGLQFLFEYFSETQRNKGNFPGRFSGRQFSNSRSEMNVSTLELGDSALYLCASSLTPSYEQYFGPGTRLTVT.

The table lists this clone with a few counts. This chain connects TRBV5-4 to TRBJ2-2; maybe TRBD1 (7 bases). The V gene lost 5 bases and the J gene lost 4 bases, with 15 bases spanning the gap. The CDR3 has 15 residues. CDR1 and CDR2 (germline): SGHNT, YYREEE (reference sequence). Written as DNA, the CDR3 is TGTGCCAGCAGTCCCCAGGGGGGAATCACCGGGGAGCTGTTTTTT. Protein: CASSPQGGITGELFF.